Following are 28 T cell receptor beta chains from one sample sequenced in a study of Ad26.COV2.S vaccination and SARS-CoV-2 variants. Some clones are missing from TCRdb's copy, which holds only in-frame ones; the method was immunoSEQ multiplex PCR. The table includes 350,000 to 500,000 clones, 70% to 90% detected once. The sample's treatment: around 19 received Ad26.COV2.S at low or high dose, single or two shots; about 5 received placebo; per-sample allocation not given. Samples analyzed were those drawn on day 63 after the first vaccine or placebo injection. This sample comprised peripheral blood, obtained in a trial of Ad26.COV2.S vaccine versus placebo. The receptor set was obtained from a person between 18 and 59 years old who received the Ad26.COV2.S COVID-19 vaccine or a placebo.

The rearrangement links TRBV7-3 to TRBJ2-2, with D hard to call. Between the trimmed V and J ends, which lost 5 bases and 3 bases, there was a span of 13 bases. The V gene's germline CDR1 is SGHTA and CDR2 FQGTGA. The CDR3 covers 15 residues. In DNA form, the CDR3 reads TGTGCCAGCAGCACTACCGGCCCTCACACCGGGGAGCTGTTTTTT. Its protein product is CASSTTGPHTGELFF.

The CDR3 here is CASSVAQGPWTDTQYF. CDR3 DNA: TGTGCCAGCAGCGTAGCACAGGGGCCATGGACAGATACGCAGTATTTT. The V and J genes are TRBV9 and TRBJ2-3; the match to TRBD1 covers 7 bases. In germline, CDR1 is SGDLS, CDR2 YYNGEE. CDR3 size: 16 residues. Trimming removed 0 bases from V and 3 bases from J; junction bases left unmatched: 7.

The chain links TRBV5-1 to TRBJ1-2; 7 bases are a match to TRBD1. Germline loops: CDR1 SGHRS, CDR2 YFSETQ. Trimming cost V 3 bases and J 7 bases; bases outside gene matches: 9. The CDR3 totals 14 residues. The CDR3 nucleotides read TGCGCCAGCAGCTCGGGTGACAGGGCGGGTGGCTACACCTTC. Its translation: CASSSGDRAGGYTF.

V usage is TRBV10-1 and J usage is TRBJ2-6; weak D call: TRBD1 (5 bases). The V gene's germline CDR1 is WNHNN and CDR2 SYGVQD (reference sequence). CDR3 length: 18 residues. With 4 bases removed from V and 0 bases from J, the gap between germline ends came to 16 bases. The CDR3 DNA reads as TGCGCCAGCAGTGCCCCGATAAAGGGGTTCTCTGGGGCCAACGTCCTGACTTTC. Translated: CASSAPIKGFSGANVLTF.

The CDR3 DNA is TGTGCCAGCAGTTTATGGGGACAAGCCTACAATGAGCAGTTCTTC. It codes for CASSLWGQAYNEQFF. The chain combines TRBV28 with TRBJ2-1, with D maybe TRBD1 (6 bases). CDR1 is MDHEN, CDR2 SYDVKM, per germline. V gave up 0 bases and J gave up 2 bases, with 8 bases separating them. There are 15 residues in the CDR3.

This sequence joins TRBV6-2 or TRBV6-3 and TRBJ2-3; TRBD2 aligns across 12 bases. CDR3 length: 17 residues. J was trimmed by 0 bases and V by 2 bases; bases with no gene match: 3. Per the germline V gene, CDR1 is MNHEY and CDR2 is SVGEGT. The CDR3 DNA follows: TGTGCCAGCAGTTACGCGACTAGCGGGGGAAGCACAGATACGCAGTATTTT. As protein: CASSYATSGGSTDTQYF.

The chain combines TRBV7-9 with TRBJ1-1, with a weak D call TRBD1 (5 bases). From germline, CDR1 is SEHNR and CDR2 FQNEAQ (reference sequence). The CDR3 contains 15 residues. Trimming took off 4 bases at V and 3 bases at J, with 15 bases between the two ends. In nucleotides, the CDR3 is TGTGCCAGCAGCTCCCGGGACGCCTGGGACACTGAAGCTTTCTTT. Translating it yields CASSSRDAWDTEAFF.

V usage is TRBV7-2 and J usage is TRBJ1-5; perhaps TRBD1 as D (6 bases). Germline V lookup: CDR1 SGHTA, CDR2 FQGNSA. The CDR3 loop spans 14 amino acids. V lost 2 bases to trimming and J lost 5 bases, with 10 bases between them. CDR3 region: CASSLRQGYQPQHF. The CDR3 coding sequence is TGTGCCAGCAGCTTACGGCAGGGGTATCAGCCCCAGCATTTT.

Details on this clone: Other DNA variants within this sample encode the same CDR3. The V gene is TRBV7-9, the J gene TRBJ1-2; D ambiguous. The germline V and J ends were trimmed by 0 bases and 1 base, with 6 bases remaining between them. Germline lookup yields CDR1 SEHNR and CDR2 FQNEAQ (reference sequence). The CDR3 is 14 amino acids. The CDR3 reads CASSLAGDNYGYTF. Written as DNA, the CDR3 is TGTGCCAGCAGCTTAGCGGGCGATAACTATGGCTACACCTTC.

The gene calls are TRBV28 and TRBJ2-6, with 7 bases fitting TRBD1. Germline trimming cut 9 bases from V and 0 bases from J; bases unmatched to any gene: 11. Per germline, CDR1 MDHEN and CDR2 SYDVKM. CDR3 length: 17 amino acids. CDR3 amino acids: CASKAQTGRSGANVLTF. The CDR3 coding sequence is TGTGCCAGTAAAGCTCAGACAGGGCGCTCTGGGGCCAACGTCCTGACTTTC. The entire variable domain, with the rest obtained from reference TRBV28 and TRBJ2-6, is as follows: DVKVTQSSRYLVKRTGEKVFLECVQDMDHENMFWYRQDPGLGLRLIYFSYDVKMKEKGDIPEGYSVSREKKERFSLILESASTNQTSMYLCASKAQTGRSGANVLTFGAGSRLTVL.

The chain combines TRBV2 with TRBJ2-1; the match to TRBD2 covers 12 bases. V shed 6 bases, J shed 9 bases, and the junction held 6 bases outside the gene matches. CDR1 and CDR2 from the germline V gene are SNHLY and FYNNEI. The CDR3 sequence is 14 residues long. In nucleotides, the CDR3 is TGTGCCAGCAGCGTGACTAGCGGGGGTAGTGAGCAGTTCTTC. It translates to CASSVTSGGSEQFF.

The gene calls are TRBV7-2 and TRBJ1-5, with 7 positions matching TRBD1. Germline-derived CDR1 and CDR2 are SGHTA and FQGNSA. Trimming removed 2 bases from V and 0 bases from J; junction bases left unmatched: 1. The CDR3 extends over 15 amino acids. CDR3 sequence reads: CASSLNRGSNQPQHF. The CDR3 region has the DNA TGTGCCAGCAGCTTAAACAGGGGTAGCAATCAGCCCCAGCATTTT.

J is TRBJ1-4 and V is TRBV10-3, with D maybe TRBD1 (5 bases). This CDR3 has 12 amino acids. Trimming pared 0 bases from V and 14 bases from J, leaving 10 bases between. Germline values: CDR1 ENHRY, CDR2 SYGVKD. CDR3 protein: CAISESTERLFF. The CDR3 DNA reads as TGTGCCATCAGTGAGTCGACAGAACGGCTGTTTTTT.

This chain links TRBV7-2 with TRBJ2-2; no clear D gene. Looked up from germline, CDR1 is SGHTA and CDR2 is FQGNSA. With 4 bases removed from V and 0 bases from J, the gap between germline ends came to 6 bases. The CDR3 is made up of 14 amino acids. CDR3 loop: CASSWVTNTGELFF. CDR3 sequence (DNA): TGTGCCAGCAGCTGGGTTACGAACACCGGGGAGCTGTTTTTT. The complete variable domain, with remaining parts taken from reference TRBV7-2 and TRBJ2-2, reads GAGVSQSPSNKVTEKGKDVELRCDPISGHTALYWYRQSLGQGLEFLIYFQGNSAPDKSGLPSDRFSAERTGGSVSTLTIQRTQQEDSAVYLCASSWVTNTGELFFGEGSRLTVL.

A single count supports this clone. The chain has TRBV4-3 and TRBJ2-1; TRBD1 agrees at 7 bases. With V trimmed by 0 bases and J by 4 bases, 9 bases remained unmatched. The CDR3 is 17 residues long. Germline V gene sequence: CDR1 LGHNA, CDR2 YSLEER. The CDR3 loop is CASSQDTPGQIYNEQFF. As DNA, the CDR3 is TGCGCCAGCAGCCAAGATACGCCGGGACAGATATACAATGAGCAGTTCTTC.

This clone has only a few counts. V is TRBV27 and J is TRBJ2-1; TRBD2 matches 8 bases. The CDR3 is 16 residues long. J gave up 4 bases and V 4 bases, and 9 bases lay outside the gene matches. Germline lookup yields CDR1 MNHEY and CDR2 SMNVEV (reference sequence). The CDR3: CASSSGSPSGYNEQFF. The DNA for the CDR3 is TGTGCCAGCAGTTCCGGGTCCCCTAGCGGGTACAATGAGCAGTTCTTC.

This chain uses TRBV28 with TRBJ2-7; TRBD1 is a possible D gene (6 bases). Trimming shortened V by 4 bases and J by 2 bases, and 9 bases separated the two germline ends. The CDR3 has 13 residues. CDR1 is MDHEN and CDR2 is SYDVKM in the germline V gene. The CDR3 DNA follows: TGTGCCAGCAGTTCACCAGGGGCCTACGAGCAGTACTTC. The encoded protein is CASSSPGAYEQYF.

This sequence joins TRBV4-3 and TRBJ2-2; TRBD1 or TRBD2 may be the D gene (5 bases each). The germline gives CDR1 LGHNA, CDR2 YSLEER. CDR3 length: 14 residues. Trimming removed 3 bases at V and 6 bases at J, with 11 bases between. DNA of the CDR3: TGCGCCAGCAGCCAGGATACGGGGCCCGGGGAGCTGTTTTTT. It yields the protein CASSQDTGPGELFF.

This rearrangement joins TRBV18 to TRBJ1-2, with D possibly being TRBD1 (6 bases). V lost 5 bases to trimming and J lost 4 bases, with 14 bases between them. This CDR3 has 14 amino acids. CDR1 is KGHSH and CDR2 is LQKENI in the germline V gene. The CDR3 reads CASSSKGESYGYTF. CDR3 DNA: TGTGCCAGCTCATCTAAGGGGGAAAGCTATGGCTACACCTTC.

This chain joins TRBV6-2 or TRBV6-3 and TRBJ1-5, with TRBD1 matching 7 bases. Germline V gene sequence: CDR1 MNHEY, CDR2 SVGEGT. This CDR3 has 14 residues. The V gene end was trimmed by 5 bases and the J gene end by 6 bases; junction bases not matched to a gene: 7. The CDR3, as DNA: TGTGCCAGCAGTCCCGGACAGGCCAGTCAGCCCCAGCATTTT. Its translation is CASSPGQASQPQHF.

The gene calls are TRBV11-2 and TRBJ2-5; the D is unclear. CDR3 size: 13 residues. CDR1 SGHAT and CDR2 FQNNGV come from the germline V gene. V lost 0 bases and J 3 bases, leaving 5 bases between the germline ends. The CDR3 sequence is CASSLDREETQYF. CDR3 nucleotides: TGTGCCAGCAGCTTAGATCGGGAAGAGACCCAGTACTTC.

This clone has a single count. This chain links TRBV19 with TRBJ2-5; 12 nucleotides match TRBD1. Unmatched junction bases numbered 7, after V lost 4 bases and J lost 1 base. Germline V CDR1 and CDR2: LNHDA, SQIVND (reference sequence). The CDR3 is made up of 17 amino acids. CDR3 sequence reads: CASSRGTGGLGQETQYF. Here the CDR3 DNA reads TGTGCCAGTAGTAGGGGGACAGGGGGCTTGGGCCAAGAGACCCAGTACTTC.

Concerning this clone: Mismatch with germline at one junction end may stem from a read error. V is TRBV2 and J is TRBJ2-4, with 11 bases that match TRBD2. This CDR3 spans 15 amino acids. Per the germline V gene, CDR1 is SNHLY and CDR2 is FYNNEI. The CDR3 reads CASSERLAGGTSFHF. As DNA, the CDR3 is TGTGCCAGCAGTGAAAGGCTAGCGGGGGGCACCTCTTTTCACTTC.

This clone was seen only once. CDR3 in amino acids: CASSLDGGLYEQYF. DNA of the CDR3: TGTGCCAGCAGCTTAGACGGGGGCCTCTACGAGCAGTACTTC. This chain connects TRBV7-2 to TRBJ2-7; D could derive from TRBD1 or TRBD2 (6 bases each). Germline V lookup: CDR1 SGHTA, CDR2 FQGNSA. Trimming removed 1 base from V and 3 bases from J, with 10 bases in between. This CDR3 has 14 amino acids.

The rearrangement joins TRBV5-1 to TRBJ2-4; D is perhaps TRBD2 (5 bases). The CDR3 is 13 amino acids. V lost 5 bases, J lost 2 bases, and 8 bases lay in between. Germline assignment: CDR1 SGHRS and CDR2 YFSETQ. The CDR3 reads CASSGSTKNIQYF. For the CDR3, the DNA is TGCGCCAGCAGTGGGAGTACCAAAAACATTCAGTACTTC.

This clone appeared once. The chain recombines TRBV5-6 with TRBJ2-3, with 13 bases that match TRBD2. Germline V gene data show CDR1 as SGHDT and CDR2 as YYEEEE. J lost 4 bases, V lost 4 bases, and 15 bases had no gene match. This CDR3 contains 19 residues. The CDR3 nucleotides read TGTGCCAGCAGCCTTCGGACTAGCGGGGGTGTCTTTACCCCAGATACGCAGTATTTT. This sequence encodes CASSLRTSGGVFTPDTQYF.

In this sample, this clone turned up once. V and J are TRBV5-8 and TRBJ1-2; no definite D call. This CDR3 spans 17 amino acids. V dropped 1 base and J dropped 3 bases, with 19 bases sitting between them. The germline V gene has CDR1 SGHTS and CDR2 YDEGEE. CDR3 bases: TGTGCCAGCAGCTTGTTATTTGAACTTAAGCCCCACTATGGCTACACCTTC. The encoded protein is CASSLLFELKPHYGYTF.

The chain has TRBV30 and TRBJ2-5, with 10 bases fitting TRBD1. Trimming took 4 bases from V and 5 from J; bases not matched to a gene: 10. Germline CDR1 and CDR2: GTSNPN and SVGIG (reference sequence). The CDR3 is 15 residues long. Here the CDR3 DNA reads TGTGCCTGGACACTAGGACAGGGGGATCGGGAGACCCAGTACTTC. Amino acid sequence: CAWTLGQGDRETQYF.